Below are 28 T cell receptor beta chains sequenced from a single sample in a study of shared clonotypes between healthy human individuals. Produced via immunoSEQ multiplex PCR; TCRdb's table is partial and in-frame only. The table has more than 550,000 clones, about nine tenths seen once. Specimen: memory CD8+ T cells from PBMCs. The sample's subset: CD45RO+ cells pooled with CCR7-negative TemRA cells. The receptors derive from a man younger than 35 in good health. Some clones in this sample may be carry-over from other donors' samples.

Of note for this clone: Mismatch with germline at one junction end may stem from a read error. The rearrangement uses TRBV5-6 and TRBJ2-5; weak D call: TRBD1 (5 bases). CDR1 and CDR2 from the germline V gene are SGHDT and YYEEEE. There are 13 residues in the CDR3. The chain's CDR3 is CASSLDSQEAQYF. The DNA of the CDR3 is TGTGCCAGCAGCTTAGACAGCCAAGAGGCCCAGTACTTC. The full variable domain, rest sourced from reference TRBV5-6 and TRBJ2-5, is DAGVTQSPTHLIKTRGQQVTLRCSPKSGHDTVSWYQQALGQGPQFIFQYYEEEERQRGNFPDRFSGHQFPNYSSELNVNALLLGDSALYLCASSLDSQEAQYFGPGTRLLVL.

As to this clone: Other DNA sequences within the sample encode an identical CDR3. The chain links TRBV29-1 to TRBJ2-2, with D uncertain. Deletions cut 3 bases from V and 1 base from J, with 6 bases between. CDR3 length: 13 amino acids. The germline V gene has CDR1 SQVTM and CDR2 ANQGSEA. Here the CDR3 DNA reads TGCAGCGTTGATGTCAGGAACACCGGGGAGCTGTTTTTT. Translation gives CSVDVRNTGELFF.

The chain joins TRBV2 to TRBJ2-3; 12 nucleotides match TRBD2. The germline V gene has CDR1 SNHLY and CDR2 FYNNEI. The V gene end was trimmed by 5 bases and the J gene end by 9 bases; junction bases not matched to a gene: 12. This CDR3 contains 16 residues. For the CDR3, the DNA is TGTGCCAGCAGTTCGGGACTAGCGGGCCTTCAGGGGACGCAGTATTTT. Protein product: CASSSGLAGLQGTQYF. The complete variable domain, with remaining parts taken from reference TRBV2 and TRBJ2-3, reads EPEVTQTPSHQVTQMGQEVILRCVPISNHLYFYWYRQILGQKVEFLVSFYNNEISEKSEIFDDQFSVERPDGSNFTLKIRSTKLEDSAMYFCASSSGLAGLQGTQYFGPGTRLTVL.

This clone showed up just once. The gene calls are TRBV7-3 and TRBJ1-1; D is unclear. V lost 5 bases and J lost 0, with 10 bases in between. This CDR3 has 14 amino acids. Germline assignment: CDR1 SGHTA and CDR2 FQGTGA. The CDR3 coding sequence is TGTGCCAGCAGCCCGGACGGCATGAACACTGAAGCTTTCTTT. This encodes CASSPDGMNTEAFF.

V gene TRBV7-2 combines with J gene TRBJ2-2; TRBD1 might be the D (6 bases). This CDR3 region has 16 residues. CDR1 is SGHTA, CDR2 FQGNSA, per germline. The V and J ends lost 3 bases and 7 bases respectively, with 18 bases between them. The CDR3 reads CASSFYPEDRHGELFF. The CDR3 DNA reads as TGTGCCAGCAGCTTCTACCCCGAAGACAGGCACGGGGAGCTGTTTTTT.

This chain connects TRBV6-6 to TRBJ1-1, with D uncertain. Germline CDR1 MNHNY, CDR2 SVGAGI (reference sequence). This CDR3 region has 16 residues. Trimming pared 5 bases from V and 2 bases from J, leaving 18 bases between. CDR3 nucleotide sequence: TGTGCCAGCAGTACCCCAAACCCATACGTCAACACTGAAGCTTTCTTT. Translation: CASSTPNPYVNTEAFF.

This sequence joins TRBV4-1 and TRBJ2-1; TRBD2 matches at 10 bases. The ends lost 1 base at V and 0 bases at J; junction bases unmatched: 3. CDR3 length: 17 residues. The germline V gene has CDR1 MGHRA and CDR2 YSYEKL. CDR3 sequence reads: CASSQALAGLSYNEQFF. CDR3 nucleotides: TGCGCCAGCAGCCAAGCACTAGCGGGGCTCTCCTACAATGAGCAGTTCTTC.

The rearrangement joins TRBV27 to TRBJ2-1; 9 bases fit TRBD2. This CDR3 has 16 amino acids. J lost 7 bases, V lost 2 bases, and 9 bases had no gene match. Germline assignment: CDR1 MNHEY and CDR2 SMNVEV (reference sequence). The CDR3 protein is CASSLGVGTSLNEQFF. The CDR3 region has the DNA TGTGCCAGCAGTTTAGGGGTCGGGACTAGCTTGAATGAGCAGTTCTTC.

Note on this clone: Within the sample, other DNA sequences also encode this same CDR3. The rearrangement links TRBV7-9 to TRBJ2-6, with D hard to call. V lost 5 bases and J 0 bases, leaving 5 bases between the germline ends. Germline CDR1 SEHNR, CDR2 FQNEAQ (reference sequence). The CDR3 runs 14 residues. This CDR3 reads CASSGSSGANVLTF. Here the CDR3 DNA reads TGTGCCAGCAGCGGCAGCTCTGGGGCCAACGTCCTGACTTTC.

The chain is built from TRBV27 and TRBJ1-1; the D gene is possibly TRBD1 (6 bases). This CDR3 is built from 15 residues. Germline assignment: CDR1 MNHEY and CDR2 SMNVEV (reference sequence). Trimming took off 1 base at V and 1 base at J, with 10 bases between the two ends. The CDR3 protein is CASSLWGGANTEAFF. Here the CDR3 DNA reads TGTGCCAGCAGTTTATGGGGGGGGGCGAACACTGAAGCTTTCTTT.

The chain recombines TRBV6-5 with TRBJ1-5; no definite D call. The germline V gene has CDR1 MNHEY and CDR2 SVGAGI. V shed 2 bases and J shed 4 bases, with 6 bases lying between them. The CDR3 is 13 amino acids. The CDR3 DNA reads TGTGCCAGCAGTTACGAGGGAAATCAGCCCCAGCATTTT. It codes for CASSYEGNQPQHF.

The rearrangement uses TRBV28 and TRBJ2-4; TRBD1 agrees at 9 bases. The germline V gene has CDR1 MDHEN and CDR2 SYDVKM. Germline trimming cut 4 bases from V and 8 bases from J; bases unmatched to any gene: 9. This CDR3 is built from 15 residues. The CDR3 DNA reads as TGTGCCAGCAGTTCCGGGACAGGGAGATTGGACATTCAGTACTTC. Its protein is CASSSGTGRLDIQYF.

J is TRBJ2-7 and V is TRBV10-3; D gene uncertain. Per the germline V gene, CDR1 is ENHRY and CDR2 is SYGVKD. V was shortened by 1 base and J by 1 base, with 11 bases between the two germline ends. CDR3 size: 15 residues. CDR3 in DNA: TGTGCCATCAGTGAGTTGACTCACACTTCCTACGAGCAGTACTTC. This encodes CAISELTHTSYEQYF.

This clone was observed a handful of times. CDR3 region: CASKVEAPGLVAFF. The DNA for the CDR3 is TGTGCCAGCAAAGTTGAGGCCCCGGGACTTGTAGCTTTCTTT. The V gene is TRBV27, the J gene TRBJ1-1, with a weak D call TRBD1 (5 bases). V shed 7 bases and J shed 10 bases, with 22 bases lying between them. This CDR3 has 14 residues. From germline, CDR1 is MNHEY and CDR2 SMNVEV (reference sequence).

Only one count was recorded for this clone. The chain uses TRBV19 and TRBJ2-7; TRBD1 might be the D (5 bases). The V gene's germline CDR1 is LNHDA and CDR2 SQIVND (reference sequence). Trimming took 5 bases from V and 5 from J, leaving 16 bases between them. CDR3 length: 14 amino acids. The CDR3 protein is CASSPSGAFDEQYF. CDR3 nucleotide sequence: TGTGCCAGTAGTCCCTCTGGGGCTTTCGACGAGCAGTACTTC.

The rearrangement joins TRBV6-5 to TRBJ1-2; D unresolved. The germline V gene encodes CDR1 MNHEY and CDR2 SVGAGI. CDR3 length: 14 amino acids. V lost 1 base to trimming and J lost 4 bases, with 10 bases between them. This CDR3 reads CASSYLESGYGYTF. For the CDR3, the DNA is TGTGCCAGCAGTTACTTAGAATCGGGCTATGGCTACACCTTC.

This clone showed up just once. V is TRBV7-9 and J is TRBJ2-5, with D possibly matching TRBD2 (7 bases). In germline, CDR1 is SEHNR, CDR2 FQNEAQ (reference sequence). Trimming stripped 7 bases from V and 3 bases from J, with 21 bases between. The CDR3 spans 16 residues. The CDR3, as DNA: TGTGCCAGCACCCGGGTTGGGGGGGCGCAGAAAGAGACCCAGTACTTC. Encoded protein: CASTRVGGAQKETQYF.

The chain recombines TRBV7-3 with TRBJ2-1; TRBD2 matches 12 bases. There are 20 residues in the CDR3. With 1 base clipped from V and 3 bases from J, the junction kept 13 bases outside the gene matches. Germline V gene sequence: CDR1 SGHTA, CDR2 FQGTGA. The chain's CDR3 is CASSLRLAGEGGSDYNEQFF. The DNA for the CDR3 is TGTGCCAGCAGCTTAAGACTAGCGGGAGAAGGAGGGTCAGACTACAATGAGCAGTTCTTC.

The chain employs TRBV19 and TRBJ2-7, with TRBD2 as a possible D gene (6 bases). Germline V gene sequence: CDR1 LNHDA, CDR2 SQIVND (reference sequence). This CDR3 is 12 amino acids long. Trimming removed 5 bases at V and 4 bases at J, with 9 bases between. The CDR3 bases are TGTGCCAGTAGTTACGGGGGTTACGAGCAGTACTTC. Translation gives CASSYGGYEQYF.

The J gene is TRBJ2-7, the V gene TRBV28; 11 bases line up with TRBD2. CDR3 length: 16 amino acids. Trimming at V came to 3 bases and at J to 4 bases, leaving 8 bases not matched to a gene. Germline CDR1 MDHEN, CDR2 SYDVKM. CDR3 region: CASSFETGTSGYEQYF. The CDR3 DNA follows: TGTGCCAGCAGTTTTGAAACCGGGACTAGCGGATACGAGCAGTACTTC.

The chain uses TRBV11-3 and TRBJ2-7, with a tentative D call TRBD2 (7 bases). The germline V gene has CDR1 SGHNT and CDR2 YENEEA. The CDR3 length is 14 residues. V lost 5 bases and J lost 2, with 13 bases in between. In DNA, the CDR3 is TGTGCCAGCAGCCCTACCGGGGGGCCCTACGAGCAGTACTTC. It translates to CASSPTGGPYEQYF.

This chain links TRBV7-9 with TRBJ1-2; no clear D gene. The length of the CDR3 is 15 residues. Deletions cut 4 bases from V and 1 base from J, with 13 bases between. The V gene's germline CDR1 is SEHNR and CDR2 FQNEAQ (reference sequence). CDR3 amino acids: CASSSNEADNYGYTF. In DNA form, the CDR3 reads TGTGCCAGCAGCTCAAACGAGGCAGATAACTATGGCTACACCTTC.

The chain employs TRBV7-2 and TRBJ2-7; possibly TRBD2 for D (5 bases). CDR3 length: 13 residues. V gave up 4 bases and J gave up 4 bases, with 11 bases separating them. The V gene's germline CDR1 is SGHTA and CDR2 FQGNSA. CDR3 bases: TGTGCCAGCAGCTGGAGGACGGGTTACGAGCAGTACTTC. It specifies CASSWRTGYEQYF.

This clone was seen only once. The chain carries TRBV28 and TRBJ2-3, with D possibly matching TRBD2 (5 bases). Between the trimmed V and J ends, which lost 5 bases and 9 bases, there was a span of 30 bases. The CDR3 extends over 18 amino acids. Germline V gene lookup returns CDR1 MDHEN and CDR2 SYDVKM. CDR3 DNA sequence: TGTGCCAGCAGTCTCCCGAGAAATTTTGGTCTCGCGGGTGAAACGCAGTATTTT. The encoded protein is CASSLPRNFGLAGETQYF.

The chain combines TRBV27 with TRBJ1-2; 7 positions match TRBD1. Germline-derived CDR1 and CDR2 are MNHEY and SMNVEV (reference sequence). V was pared by 6 bases and J by 4 bases, with 14 bases of the junction left unmatched. The CDR3 length is 16 residues. CDR3 nucleotide sequence: TGTGCCAGCAGGAAAGTGGACAGGCTGGGCGGCTATGGCTACACCTTC. Translated: CASRKVDRLGGYGYTF.

The chain recombines TRBV7-8 with TRBJ2-5; 12 bases map to TRBD2. The CDR3 contains 17 residues. Germline trimming cut 0 bases from V and 5 bases from J; bases unmatched to any gene: 7. Per the germline V gene, CDR1 is SGHVS and CDR2 is FQNEAQ. As DNA, the CDR3 is TGTGCCAGCAGCTTAGCGCCGCTAGCGGGAGGGTGGGAGACCCAGTACTTC. Translating it yields CASSLAPLAGGWETQYF.

This sequence joins TRBV4-1 and TRBJ2-3; D call uncertain. Per the germline V gene, CDR1 is MGHRA and CDR2 is YSYEKL. The CDR3 totals 14 residues. Trimming left V 0 bases short and J 5 bases short, with 9 bases between. Here the CDR3 reads CASSQDTVVDTQYF. Here the CDR3 DNA reads TGCGCCAGCAGCCAAGATACAGTAGTAGATACGCAGTATTTT.

A single count supports this clone. The chain links TRBV28 to TRBJ2-2; D gene uncertain. V gave up 6 bases and J gave up 1 base, with 9 bases separating them. This CDR3 is built from 14 residues. CDR1 MDHEN and CDR2 SYDVKM come from the germline V gene. CDR3 sequence (DNA): TGTGCCAGCAGATTTGACGGGAACACCGGGGAGCTGTTTTTT. Amino acid sequence: CASRFDGNTGELFF. The whole variable domain, filled in from reference TRBV28 and TRBJ2-2, reads DVKVTQSSRYLVKRTGEKVFLECVQDMDHENMFWYRQDPGLGLRLIYFSYDVKMKEKGDIPEGYSVSREKKERFSLILESASTNQTSMYLCASRFDGNTGELFFGEGSRLTVL.